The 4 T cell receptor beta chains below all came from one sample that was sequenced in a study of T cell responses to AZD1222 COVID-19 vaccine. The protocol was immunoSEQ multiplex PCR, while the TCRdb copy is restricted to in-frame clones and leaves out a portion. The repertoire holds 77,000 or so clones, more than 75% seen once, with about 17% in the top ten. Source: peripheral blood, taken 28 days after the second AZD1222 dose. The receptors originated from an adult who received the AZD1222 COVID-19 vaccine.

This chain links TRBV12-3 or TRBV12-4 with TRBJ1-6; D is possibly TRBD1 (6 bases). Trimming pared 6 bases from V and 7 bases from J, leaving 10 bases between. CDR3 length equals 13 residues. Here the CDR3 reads CASRGQENSPLHF. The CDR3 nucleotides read TGTGCCAGCAGGGGACAAGAAAATTCACCCCTCCACTTT.

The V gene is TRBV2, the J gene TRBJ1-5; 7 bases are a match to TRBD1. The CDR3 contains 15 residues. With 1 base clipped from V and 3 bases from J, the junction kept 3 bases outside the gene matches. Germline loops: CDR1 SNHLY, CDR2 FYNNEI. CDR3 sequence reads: CASSEDGTDNQPQHF. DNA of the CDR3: TGTGCCAGCAGTGAAGACGGGACAGACAATCAGCCCCAGCATTTT. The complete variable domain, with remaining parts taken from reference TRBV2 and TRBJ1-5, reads EPEVTQTPSHQVTQMGQEVILRCVPISNHLYFYWYRQILGQKVEFLVSFYNNEISEKSEIFDDQFSVERPDGSNFTLKIRSTKLEDSAMYFCASSEDGTDNQPQHFGDGTRLSIL.

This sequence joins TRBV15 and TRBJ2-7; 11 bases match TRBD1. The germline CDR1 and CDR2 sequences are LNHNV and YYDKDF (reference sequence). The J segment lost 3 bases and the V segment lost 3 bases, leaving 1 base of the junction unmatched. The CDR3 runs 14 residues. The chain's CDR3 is CATSRDRGHYEQYF. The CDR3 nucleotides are TGTGCCACCAGCAGGGACAGGGGGCACTACGAGCAGTACTTC.

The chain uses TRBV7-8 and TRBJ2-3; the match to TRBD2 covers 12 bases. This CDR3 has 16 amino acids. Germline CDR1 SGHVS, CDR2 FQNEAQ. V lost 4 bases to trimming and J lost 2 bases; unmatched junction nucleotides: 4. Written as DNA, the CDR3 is TGTGCCAGCAGCTCCTGGACTAGCGGGGCCACAGATACGCAGTATTTT. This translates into CASSSWTSGATDTQYF.